The 21 T cell receptor beta chains below all came from one sample that was sequenced in a study of shared clonotypes between healthy human individuals. The naive CD8 fraction comprised CD45RO-negative cells positively selected for CCR7 and excluded terminally differentiated effector memory CD45RA+ cells. Generated by immunoSEQ multiplex PCR, the TCRdb table keeps only in-frame clones and is missing some. In the table there are around 2.1 million clones, about 92% of which are singletons. Sequencing was done on a sample of naive CD8+ T cells from PBMCs. The origin of the receptors is a man aged 18 to 29 in good health. Some clones in this sample may be carry-over from other donors' samples.

J is TRBJ2-2 and V is TRBV7-9; 9 positions agree with TRBD2. Germline V gene data show CDR1 as SEHNR and CDR2 as FQNEAQ (reference sequence). This CDR3 is 14 amino acids long. The J segment lost 7 bases and the V segment lost 7 bases, leaving 7 bases of the junction unmatched. The CDR3 nucleotides read TGTGCCAGCACCTGGCTAGCGGGAATCGGGGAGCTGTTTTTT. This gives the protein CASTWLAGIGELFF.

V and J are TRBV19 and TRBJ2-1; D possibly matches TRBD1 or TRBD2 (5 bases each). Trimming shortened V by 3 bases and J by 2 bases, and 8 bases separated the two germline ends. Germline V lookup: CDR1 LNHDA, CDR2 SQIVND (reference sequence). The CDR3 is made up of 14 amino acids. CDR3 protein: CASSMGVTYNEQFF. The CDR3 coding sequence is TGTGCCAGTAGTATGGGGGTGACCTACAATGAGCAGTTCTTC.

The rearrangement joins TRBV5-6 to TRBJ1-2; D remains unclear. Germline assignment: CDR1 SGHDT and CDR2 YYEEEE. The CDR3 sequence is 13 residues long. V shed 4 bases and J shed 6 bases, with 13 bases lying between them. The CDR3: CASSLTYSHGYTF. CDR3 DNA: TGTGCCAGCAGCCTGACTTACTCGCATGGCTACACCTTC.

The chain links TRBV13 to TRBJ1-1; D perhaps matches TRBD1 (5 bases). The CDR3 loop spans 12 amino acids. V was cut by 5 bases and J by 8 bases, with 12 bases left in between. Germline V gene sequence: CDR1 PRHDT, CDR2 FYEKMQ (reference sequence). CDR3 in amino acids: CASSPRQPEAFF. In nucleotides, the CDR3 is TGTGCCAGCAGCCCGAGACAGCCAGAAGCTTTCTTT.

The chain carries TRBV10-3 and TRBJ1-1; 9 bases are shared with TRBD1. CDR3 length equals 14 residues. From germline, CDR1 is ENHRY and CDR2 SYGVKD. V was pared by 8 bases and J by 3 bases, with 7 bases of the junction left unmatched. CDR3 bases: TGTGCCATCGGACGGACAGGGGAGGACACTGAAGCTTTCTTT. Translated: CAIGRTGEDTEAFF.

The chain links TRBV7-9 to TRBJ2-5; tentative D call: TRBD2 (6 bases). Trimming left V 8 bases short and J 5 bases short, with 15 bases between. This CDR3 contains 13 residues. Looked up from germline, CDR1 is SEHNR and CDR2 is FQNEAQ (reference sequence). The CDR3 nucleotides are TGTGCCAGCTCAGAACGGGGAGGTGAGACCCAGTACTTC. This sequence encodes CASSERGGETQYF.

The genes are TRBV7-9 and TRBJ1-4, with D hard to call. The V gene's germline CDR1 is SEHNR and CDR2 FQNEAQ (reference sequence). CDR3 size: 15 residues. V dropped 0 bases and J dropped 8 bases, with 13 bases sitting between them. The CDR3 region is CASSLAGAWREKLFF. CDR3 in DNA: TGTGCCAGCAGCTTAGCGGGCGCCTGGCGAGAAAAACTGTTTTTT. Full variable domain (missing parts from reference TRBV7-9 and TRBJ1-4): DTGVSQNPRHKITKRGQNVTFRCDPISEHNRLYWYRQTLGQGPEFLTYFQNEAQLEKSRLLSDRFSAERPKGSFSTLEIQRTEQGDSAMYLCASSLAGAWREKLFFGSGTQLSVL.

About this clone: The same CDR3 arises from other DNA sequences in this sample as well. The chain is built from TRBV27 and TRBJ2-7, with D possibly matching TRBD1 (6 bases). The CDR3 loop spans 14 amino acids. Germline CDR1 reads MNHEY; CDR2 reads SMNVEV (reference sequence). Trimming left V 4 bases short and J 0 bases short, with 10 bases between. The CDR3 DNA follows: TGTGCCAGCAGTTGGACAGCGAGCTCCTACGAGCAGTACTTC. It is translated as CASSWTASSYEQYF.

CDR3 nucleotides: TGTGCCAGCAGCTATATCGTGGGGGATGAAAAACTGTTTTTT. Protein product: CASSYIVGDEKLFF. V and J are TRBV7-9 and TRBJ1-4; perhaps TRBD1 as D (5 bases). The ends were cut back, 4 bases at V and 6 bases at J, with 12 bases in the middle. Germline V gene lookup returns CDR1 SEHNR and CDR2 FQNEAQ (reference sequence). The CDR3 spans 14 residues.

The V and J genes are TRBV7-9 and TRBJ2-1, with TRBD2 matching over 10 bases. Looked up from germline, CDR1 is SEHNR and CDR2 is FQNEAQ (reference sequence). This CDR3 spans 16 amino acids. V shed 5 bases, J shed 6 bases, and the junction held 10 bases outside the gene matches. The CDR3 DNA is TGTGCCAGCAGCCTCAACCCTAGCGGGAGAAGCAATGAGCAGTTCTTC. Protein sequence: CASSLNPSGRSNEQFF.

The chain has TRBV28 and TRBJ2-7; possibly TRBD1 or TRBD2 for D (5 bases each). V was cut by 1 base and J by 3 bases, with 13 bases left in between. Germline V gene data show CDR1 as MDHEN and CDR2 as SYDVKM. The CDR3 length is 15 residues. The DNA of the CDR3 is TGTGCCAGCAGTTTATTGGACGGGACGGGCTACGAGCAGTACTTC. Its protein is CASSLLDGTGYEQYF.

J is TRBJ1-2 and V is TRBV28; tentatively, D is TRBD1 (5 bases). Germline-derived CDR1 and CDR2 are MDHEN and SYDVKM. V shed 1 base and J shed 7 bases, with 10 bases lying between them. The CDR3 loop spans 13 amino acids. CDR3 DNA sequence: TGTGCCAGCAGTTTATCTCGGGACCGTGGCTACACCTTC. This codes for CASSLSRDRGYTF.

This rearrangement joins TRBV27 to TRBJ2-7; no reliable D call. Germline values: CDR1 MNHEY, CDR2 SMNVEV (reference sequence). The V gene lost 6 bases and the J gene lost 5 bases, with 8 bases spanning the gap. CDR3 size: 11 residues. The CDR3 protein is CASSRADEQYF. The CDR3 DNA reads TGTGCCAGCAGCCGAGCCGACGAGCAGTACTTC.

This clone showed up just once. The chain carries TRBV19 and TRBJ2-5, with TRBD2 matching over 10 bases. The CDR3 sequence is 17 residues long. Looked up from germline, CDR1 is LNHDA and CDR2 is SQIVND (reference sequence). The ends lost 4 bases at V and 0 bases at J; junction bases unmatched: 8. The CDR3 sequence is CASSTDRTSGYQETQYF. In DNA, the CDR3 is TGTGCCAGTAGTACTGACCGGACTAGCGGTTACCAAGAGACCCAGTACTTC.

The J gene is TRBJ2-5, the V gene TRBV13; 8 nucleotides match TRBD1. With 0 bases clipped from V and 1 base from J, the junction kept 7 bases outside the gene matches. Germline lookup yields CDR1 PRHDT and CDR2 FYEKMQ (reference sequence). CDR3 length: 17 amino acids. CDR3 coding DNA: TGTGCCAGCAGCTTAGGCGACAGGGGTATGAGCCAAGAGACCCAGTACTTC. Amino acid sequence: CASSLGDRGMSQETQYF.

This chain joins TRBV5-1 and TRBJ1-1, with D unclear. V was pared by 2 bases and J by 4 bases, with 15 bases between. Per the germline V gene, CDR1 is SGHRS and CDR2 is YFSETQ. There are 15 residues in the CDR3. The CDR3 sequence is CASSFSSGRGTEAFF. In nucleotides, the CDR3 is TGCGCCAGCAGCTTCTCATCGGGTCGTGGCACTGAAGCTTTCTTT. The complete variable domain, with remaining parts taken from reference TRBV5-1 and TRBJ1-1, reads KAGVTQTPRYLIKTRGQQVTLSCSPISGHRSVSWYQQTPGQGLQFLFEYFSETQRNKGNFPGRFSGRQFSNSRSEMNVSTLELGDSALYLCASSFSSGRGTEAFFGQGTRLTVV.

The gene calls are TRBV5-4 and TRBJ2-7; 7 bases match TRBD2. This CDR3 is 15 amino acids long. Per the germline V gene, CDR1 is SGHNT and CDR2 is YYREEE (reference sequence). Unmatched junction bases numbered 16, after V lost 4 bases and J lost 9 bases. CDR3 nucleotide sequence: TGTGCCAGCAGCCCGACTGTAGCGGGTCCCGATGGGCAGTACTTC. Protein sequence: CASSPTVAGPDGQYF.

The chain carries TRBV14 and TRBJ2-6; 8 bases fit TRBD1. Per the germline V gene, CDR1 is SGHDN and CDR2 is FVKESK. The CDR3 spans 18 residues. V lost 0 bases to trimming and J lost 3 bases; unmatched junction nucleotides: 7. DNA for the CDR3: TGTGCCAGCAGCCAAGAAGAGACAGGGGTTGTTGGGGCCAACGTCCTGACTTTC. This translates into CASSQEETGVVGANVLTF.

The chain combines TRBV6-1 with TRBJ1-1; D gene uncertain. With 4 bases removed from V and 0 bases from J, the gap between germline ends came to 18 bases. Germline CDR1 MNHNS, CDR2 SASEGT. CDR3 length equals 17 residues. CDR3 sequence: CASSGPDGHNMNTEAFF. CDR3 coding DNA: TGTGCCAGCAGTGGACCTGACGGGCATAATATGAACACTGAAGCTTTCTTT.

Here the CDR3 DNA reads TGTGCCAGCAGTTCCTGGACCAAAAACATTCAGTACTTC. Translation: CASSSWTKNIQYF. This rearrangement joins TRBV27 to TRBJ2-4; D unresolved. The CDR3 runs 13 residues. V gave up 4 bases and J gave up 2 bases, with 6 bases separating them. Germline V CDR1 and CDR2: MNHEY, SMNVEV (reference sequence).

The V call is TRBV27, the J call TRBJ2-1; D perhaps matches TRBD2 (5 bases). This CDR3 is built from 15 residues. Trimming removed 5 bases at V and 6 bases at J, with 17 bases between. Germline V lookup: CDR1 MNHEY, CDR2 SMNVEV (reference sequence). For the CDR3, the DNA is TGTGCCAGCAGTCCATCCCCCCGGGGTAGCAATGAGCAGTTCTTC. Its translation: CASSPSPRGSNEQFF.